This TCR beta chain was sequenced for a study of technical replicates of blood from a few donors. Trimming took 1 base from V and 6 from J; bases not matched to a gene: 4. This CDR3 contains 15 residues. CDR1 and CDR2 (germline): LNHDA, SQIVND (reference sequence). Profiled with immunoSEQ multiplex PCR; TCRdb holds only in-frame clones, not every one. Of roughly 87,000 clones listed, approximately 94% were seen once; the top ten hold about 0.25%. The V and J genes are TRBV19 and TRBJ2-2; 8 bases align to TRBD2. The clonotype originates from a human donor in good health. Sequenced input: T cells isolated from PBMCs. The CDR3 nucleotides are TGTGCCAGTAGTATAGTGGTAGCGGGATCCGGGGAGCTGTTTTTT. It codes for CASSIVVAGSGELFF.